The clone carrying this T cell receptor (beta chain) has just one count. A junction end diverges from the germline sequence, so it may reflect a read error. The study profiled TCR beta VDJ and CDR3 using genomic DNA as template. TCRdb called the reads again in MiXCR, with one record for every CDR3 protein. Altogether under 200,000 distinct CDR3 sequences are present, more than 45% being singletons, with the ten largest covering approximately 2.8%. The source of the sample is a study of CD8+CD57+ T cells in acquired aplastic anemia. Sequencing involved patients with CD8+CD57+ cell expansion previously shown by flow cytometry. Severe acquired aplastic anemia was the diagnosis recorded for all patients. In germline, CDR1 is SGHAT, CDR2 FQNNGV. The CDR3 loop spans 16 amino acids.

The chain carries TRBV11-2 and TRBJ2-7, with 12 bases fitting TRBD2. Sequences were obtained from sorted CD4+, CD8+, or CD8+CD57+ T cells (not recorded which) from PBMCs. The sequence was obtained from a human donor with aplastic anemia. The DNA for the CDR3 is TGTGCCAGCAGCATAGAACTAGCGGGGGGTTTGAACGAGCAGTACTTC. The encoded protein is CASSIELAGGLNEQYF.